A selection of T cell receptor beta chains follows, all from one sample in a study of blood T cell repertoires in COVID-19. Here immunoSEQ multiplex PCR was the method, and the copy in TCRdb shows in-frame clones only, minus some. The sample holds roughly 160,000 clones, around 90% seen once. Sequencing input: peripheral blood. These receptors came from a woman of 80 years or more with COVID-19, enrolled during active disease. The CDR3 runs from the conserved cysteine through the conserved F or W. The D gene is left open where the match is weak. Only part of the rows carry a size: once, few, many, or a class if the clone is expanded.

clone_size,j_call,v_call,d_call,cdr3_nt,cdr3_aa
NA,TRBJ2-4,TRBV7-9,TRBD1,TGTGCCAGCAGCCCCCCTACAGGACAGGGTTTTGACATTCAGTACTTC,CASSPPTGQGFDIQYF
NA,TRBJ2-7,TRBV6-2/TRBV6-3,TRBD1,TGTGCCAGCAGCAACCGGGACAGGGGCTCCTACGAGCAGTACTTC,CASSNRDRGSYEQYF
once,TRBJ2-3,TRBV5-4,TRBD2,TGTGCCAGCAGCTTTACAGCGGGAGGCCTTGATACGCAGTATTTT,CASSFTAGGLDTQYF
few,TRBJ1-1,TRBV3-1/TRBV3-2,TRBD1,TGTGCCAGCAGCCATAGACAGGGGATGAACACTGAAGCTTTCTTT,CASSHRQGMNTEAFF
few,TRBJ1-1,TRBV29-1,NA,TGCAGCGTTATAATACAGGGGAACACTGAAGCTTTCTTT,CSVIIQGNTEAFF
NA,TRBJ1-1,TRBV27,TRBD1,TGTGCCAGCAGAGACAGGGTCAACACTGAAGCTTTCTTT,CASRDRVNTEAFF
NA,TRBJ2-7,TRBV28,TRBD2,TGTGCCAGCAGCCGCGGACTAGCCTTTTACGAGCAGTACTTC,CASSRGLAFYEQYF
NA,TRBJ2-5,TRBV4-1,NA,TGCGCCAGCAGCCAAACTGAAAGGGGGTTTCAAGAGACCCAGTACTTC,CASSQTERGFQETQYF
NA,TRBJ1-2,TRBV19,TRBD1,TGTGCCAGTCGAAAGATGGGGACAGGCTATGGCTACACCTTC,CASRKMGTGYGYTF
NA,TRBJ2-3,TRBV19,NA,TGTGCCAGTAATATCGCGATCACAGATACGCAGTATTTT,CASNIAITDTQYF
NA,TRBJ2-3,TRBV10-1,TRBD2,TGCGCCAGCAGAGTAGCGGGAGCCTGGGTAGATACGCAGTATTTT,CASRVAGAWVDTQYF
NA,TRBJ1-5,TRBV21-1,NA,TGTGCCAGCAGCAAAATGCTATACAGGCCCCAGGGGAGCAATCAGCCCCAGCATTTT,CASSKMLYRPQGSNQPQHF
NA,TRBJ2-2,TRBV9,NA,TGTGCCAGCAGCGTAGTGGAGGGAGCGGGCGGGGAGCTGTTTTTT,CASSVVEGAGGELFF
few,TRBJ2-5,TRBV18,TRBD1,TGTGCCAGCTCACCGCGACAGGGAGAGGGAGAGACCCAGTACTTC,CASSPRQGEGETQYF
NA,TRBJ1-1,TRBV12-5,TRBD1,TGTGCTAGTGGCCCCGGGACAGGGAGTAGCGCTGAAGCTTTCTTT,CASGPGTGSSAEAFF
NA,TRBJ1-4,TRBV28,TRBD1,TGTGCCAGCAGTTTAGGGGGACAGGGCGCTGAAAAACTGTTTTTT,CASSLGGQGAEKLFF
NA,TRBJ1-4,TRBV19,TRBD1,TGTGCCAGTACTAGGGCCGGGACAGGGTCCGAAAAACTGTTTTTT,CASTRAGTGSEKLFF
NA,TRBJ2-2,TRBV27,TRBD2,TGTGCCAGCAGTTTATTAACTAGCGCCGCGAACACCGGGGAGCTGTTTTTT,CASSLLTSAANTGELFF
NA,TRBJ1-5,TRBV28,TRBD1,TGTGCCAGCATCCTCCCACAGGGGGTCGGGCAGCCCCAGCATTTT,CASILPQGVGQPQHF
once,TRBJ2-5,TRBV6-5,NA,TGTGCCAGCAGGGACGGCTTAGCGTCCCAGTACTTC,CASRDGLASQYF
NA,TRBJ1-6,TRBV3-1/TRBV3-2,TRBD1,TGTGCCAGCAGCCTTATAGGGACAGGGGAAAATTCACCCCTCCACTTT,CASSLIGTGENSPLHF
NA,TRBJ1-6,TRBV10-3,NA,TGTGCCATCAGTGAGTCGCCGGGTGGGAGTGGGAATTCACCCCTCCACTTT,CAISESPGGSGNSPLHF
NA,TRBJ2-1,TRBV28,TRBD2,TGTGCCAGCAGCCGCGGGGGAGCGGGAGTCAATGAGCAGTTCTTC,CASSRGGAGVNEQFF
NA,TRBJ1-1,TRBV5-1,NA,TGCGCCAGCAGCTTGGCCACAGGGATCAGTGAAGCTTTCTTT,CASSLATGISEAFF
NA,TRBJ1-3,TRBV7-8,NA,TGTGCCAGCTCGGGGACATTAGGAAACACCATATATTTT,CASSGTLGNTIYF
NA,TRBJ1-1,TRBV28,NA,TGTGCCAGCAGTTTTTCCCCGTCGGCGGGTAAAGCTTTCTTT,CASSFSPSAGKAFF
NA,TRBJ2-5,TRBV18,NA,TGTGCCAGCTCACCACTACAGAACCTCCAAGAGACCCAGTACTTC,CASSPLQNLQETQYF
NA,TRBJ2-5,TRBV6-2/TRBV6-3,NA,TGTGCCAGCAGCTGGACAGCTGGGACCCAGTACTTC,CASSWTAGTQYF
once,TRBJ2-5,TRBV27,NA,TGTGCCAGCAGCCAAAATGGACTACCAAACATACAAGAGACCCAGTACTTC,CASSQNGLPNIQETQYF
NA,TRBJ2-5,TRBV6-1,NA,TGTGCCAGCAGTGCCTTTAACGGGGGATCCCAAGAGACCCAGTACTTC,CASSAFNGGSQETQYF
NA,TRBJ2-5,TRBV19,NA,TGTGCCAGCCACTTCCTGGACAGCGAACTCCAAGAGACCCAGTACTTC,CASHFLDSELQETQYF
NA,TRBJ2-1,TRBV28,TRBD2,TGTGCCAGCGTCCTAGCGGGAGGATACGATGAGCAGTTCTTC,CASVLAGGYDEQFF
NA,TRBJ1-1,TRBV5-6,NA,TGTGCCAGCAGCCCCCAGGGAATGGACACTGAAGCTTTCTTT,CASSPQGMDTEAFF
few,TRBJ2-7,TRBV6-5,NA,TGTGCCAGCAGCGGGAGTTACTACGAGCAGTACTTC,CASSGSYYEQYF
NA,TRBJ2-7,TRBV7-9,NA,TGTGCCAGCAGCTTAGGCACACCTCACTACGAGCAGTACTTC,CASSLGTPHYEQYF
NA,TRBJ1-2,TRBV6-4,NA,TGTGCCAGCAGTGATTCCAGCTATGGCTACACCTTC,CASSDSSYGYTF
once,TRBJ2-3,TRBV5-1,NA,TGCGCCAGCAGCACTGGGACACCCACAGATACGCAGTATTTT,CASSTGTPTDTQYF
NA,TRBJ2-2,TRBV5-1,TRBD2,TGCGCCAGCAGCCCCGGGACTAGCGGGAGATCCGGCACCGGGGAGCTGTTTTTT,CASSPGTSGRSGTGELFF
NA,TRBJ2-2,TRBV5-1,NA,TGCGCCAGCAGCTCCCAGGGGTTTCCGAACACCGGGGAGCTGTTTTTT,CASSSQGFPNTGELFF
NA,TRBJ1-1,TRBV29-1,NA,TGCAGCGTTGAAGGCAGAGGAGGGACTGAAGCTTTCTTT,CSVEGRGGTEAFF